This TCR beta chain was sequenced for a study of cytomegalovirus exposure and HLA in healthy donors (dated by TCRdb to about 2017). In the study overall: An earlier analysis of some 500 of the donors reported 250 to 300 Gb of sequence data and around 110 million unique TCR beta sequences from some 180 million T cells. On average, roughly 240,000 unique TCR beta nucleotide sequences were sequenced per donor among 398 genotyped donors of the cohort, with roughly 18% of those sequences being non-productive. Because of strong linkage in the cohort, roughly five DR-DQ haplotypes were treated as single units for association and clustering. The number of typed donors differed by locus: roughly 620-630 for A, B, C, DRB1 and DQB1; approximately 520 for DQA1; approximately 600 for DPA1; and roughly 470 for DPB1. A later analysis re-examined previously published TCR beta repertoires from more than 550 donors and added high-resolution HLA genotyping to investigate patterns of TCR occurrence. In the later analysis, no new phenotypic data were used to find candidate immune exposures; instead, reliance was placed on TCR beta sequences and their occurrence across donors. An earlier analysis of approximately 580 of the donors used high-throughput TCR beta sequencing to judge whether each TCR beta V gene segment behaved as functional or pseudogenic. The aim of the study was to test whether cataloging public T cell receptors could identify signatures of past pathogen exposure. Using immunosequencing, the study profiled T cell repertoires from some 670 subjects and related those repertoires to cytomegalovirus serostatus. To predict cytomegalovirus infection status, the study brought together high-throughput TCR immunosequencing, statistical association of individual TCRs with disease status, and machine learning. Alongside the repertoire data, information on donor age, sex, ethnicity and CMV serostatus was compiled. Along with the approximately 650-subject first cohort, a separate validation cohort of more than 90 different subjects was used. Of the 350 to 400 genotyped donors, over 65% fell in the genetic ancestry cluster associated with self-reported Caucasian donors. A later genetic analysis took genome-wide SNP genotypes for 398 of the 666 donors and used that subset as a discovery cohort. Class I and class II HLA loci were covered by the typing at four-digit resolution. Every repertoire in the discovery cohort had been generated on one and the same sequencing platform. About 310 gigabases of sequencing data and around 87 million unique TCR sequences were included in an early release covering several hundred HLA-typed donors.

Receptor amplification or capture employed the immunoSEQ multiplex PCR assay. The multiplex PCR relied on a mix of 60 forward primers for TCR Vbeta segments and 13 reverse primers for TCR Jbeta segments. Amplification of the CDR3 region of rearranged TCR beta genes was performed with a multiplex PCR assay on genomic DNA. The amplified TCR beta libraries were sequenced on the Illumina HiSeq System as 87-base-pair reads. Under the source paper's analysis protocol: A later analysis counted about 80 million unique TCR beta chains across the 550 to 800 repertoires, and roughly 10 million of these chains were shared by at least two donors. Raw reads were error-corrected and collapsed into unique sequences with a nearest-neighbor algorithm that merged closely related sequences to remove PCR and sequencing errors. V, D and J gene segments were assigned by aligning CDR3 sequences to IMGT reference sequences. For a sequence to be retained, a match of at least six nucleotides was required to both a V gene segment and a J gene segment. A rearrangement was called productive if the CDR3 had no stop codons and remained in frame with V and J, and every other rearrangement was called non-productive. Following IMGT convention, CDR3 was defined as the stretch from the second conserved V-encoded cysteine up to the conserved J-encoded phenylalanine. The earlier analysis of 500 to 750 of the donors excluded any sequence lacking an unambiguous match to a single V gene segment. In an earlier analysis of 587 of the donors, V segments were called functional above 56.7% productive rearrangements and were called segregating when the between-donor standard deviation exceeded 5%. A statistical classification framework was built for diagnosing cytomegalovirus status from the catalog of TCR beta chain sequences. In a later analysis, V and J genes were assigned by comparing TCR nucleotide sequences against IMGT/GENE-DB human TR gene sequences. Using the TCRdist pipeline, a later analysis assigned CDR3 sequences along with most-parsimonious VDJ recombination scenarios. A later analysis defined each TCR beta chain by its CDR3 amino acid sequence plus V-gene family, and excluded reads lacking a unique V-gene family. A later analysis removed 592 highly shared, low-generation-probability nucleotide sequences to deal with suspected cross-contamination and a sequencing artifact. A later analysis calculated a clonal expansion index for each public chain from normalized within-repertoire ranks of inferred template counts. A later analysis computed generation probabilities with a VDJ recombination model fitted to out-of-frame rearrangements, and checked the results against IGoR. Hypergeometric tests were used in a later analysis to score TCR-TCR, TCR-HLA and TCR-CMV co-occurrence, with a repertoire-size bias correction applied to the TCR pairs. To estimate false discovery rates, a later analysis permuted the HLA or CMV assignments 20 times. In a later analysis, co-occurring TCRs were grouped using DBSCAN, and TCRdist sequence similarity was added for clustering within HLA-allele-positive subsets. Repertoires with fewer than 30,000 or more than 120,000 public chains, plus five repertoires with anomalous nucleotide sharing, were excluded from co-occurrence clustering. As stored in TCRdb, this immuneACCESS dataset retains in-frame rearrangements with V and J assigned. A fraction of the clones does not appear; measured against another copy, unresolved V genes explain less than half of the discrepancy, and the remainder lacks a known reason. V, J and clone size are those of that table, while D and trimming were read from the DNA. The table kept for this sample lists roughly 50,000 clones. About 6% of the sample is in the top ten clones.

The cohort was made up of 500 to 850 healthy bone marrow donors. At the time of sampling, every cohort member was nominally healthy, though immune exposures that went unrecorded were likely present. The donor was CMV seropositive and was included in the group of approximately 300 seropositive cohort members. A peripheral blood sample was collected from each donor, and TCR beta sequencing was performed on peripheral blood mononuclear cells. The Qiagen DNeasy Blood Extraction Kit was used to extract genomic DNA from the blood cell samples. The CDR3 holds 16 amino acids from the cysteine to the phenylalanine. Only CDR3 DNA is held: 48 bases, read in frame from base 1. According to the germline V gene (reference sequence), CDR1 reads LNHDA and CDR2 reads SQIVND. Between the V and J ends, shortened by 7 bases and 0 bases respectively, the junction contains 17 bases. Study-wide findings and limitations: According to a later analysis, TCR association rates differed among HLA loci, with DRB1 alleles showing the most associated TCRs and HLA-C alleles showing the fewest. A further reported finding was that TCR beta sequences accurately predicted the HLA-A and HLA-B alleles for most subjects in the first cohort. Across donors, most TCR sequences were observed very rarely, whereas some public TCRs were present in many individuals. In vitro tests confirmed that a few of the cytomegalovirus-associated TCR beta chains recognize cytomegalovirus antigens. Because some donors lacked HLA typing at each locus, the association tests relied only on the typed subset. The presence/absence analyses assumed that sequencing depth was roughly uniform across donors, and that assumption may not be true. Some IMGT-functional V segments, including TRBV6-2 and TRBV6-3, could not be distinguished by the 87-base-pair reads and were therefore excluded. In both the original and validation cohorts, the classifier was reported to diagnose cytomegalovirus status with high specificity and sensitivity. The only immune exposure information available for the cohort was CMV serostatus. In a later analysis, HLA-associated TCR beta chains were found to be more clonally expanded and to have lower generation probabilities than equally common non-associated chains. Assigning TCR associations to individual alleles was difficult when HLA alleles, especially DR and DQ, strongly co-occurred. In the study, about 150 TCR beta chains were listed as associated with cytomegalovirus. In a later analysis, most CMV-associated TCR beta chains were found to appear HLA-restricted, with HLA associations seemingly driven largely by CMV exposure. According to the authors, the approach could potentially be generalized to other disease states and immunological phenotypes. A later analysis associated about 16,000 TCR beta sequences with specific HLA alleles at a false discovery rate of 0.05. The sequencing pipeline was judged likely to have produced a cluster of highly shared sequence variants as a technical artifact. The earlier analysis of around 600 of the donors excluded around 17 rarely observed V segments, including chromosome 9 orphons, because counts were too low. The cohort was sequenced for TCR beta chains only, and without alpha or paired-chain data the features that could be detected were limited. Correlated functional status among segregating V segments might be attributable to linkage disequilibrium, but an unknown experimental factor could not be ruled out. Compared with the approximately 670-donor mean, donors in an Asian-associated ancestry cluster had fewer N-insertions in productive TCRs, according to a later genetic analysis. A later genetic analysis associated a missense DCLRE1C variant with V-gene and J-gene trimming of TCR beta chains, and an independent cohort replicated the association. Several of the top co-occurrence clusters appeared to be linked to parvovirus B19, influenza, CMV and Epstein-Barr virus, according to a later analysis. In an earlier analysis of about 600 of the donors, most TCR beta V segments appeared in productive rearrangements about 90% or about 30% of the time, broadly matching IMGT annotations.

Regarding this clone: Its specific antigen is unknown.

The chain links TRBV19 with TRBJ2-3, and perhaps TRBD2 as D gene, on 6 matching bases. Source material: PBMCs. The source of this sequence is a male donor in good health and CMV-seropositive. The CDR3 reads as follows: CASTLDYPASTDTQYF. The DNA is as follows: TGTGCCAGTACGTTGGACTACCCTGCGAGCACAGATACGCAGTATTTT.